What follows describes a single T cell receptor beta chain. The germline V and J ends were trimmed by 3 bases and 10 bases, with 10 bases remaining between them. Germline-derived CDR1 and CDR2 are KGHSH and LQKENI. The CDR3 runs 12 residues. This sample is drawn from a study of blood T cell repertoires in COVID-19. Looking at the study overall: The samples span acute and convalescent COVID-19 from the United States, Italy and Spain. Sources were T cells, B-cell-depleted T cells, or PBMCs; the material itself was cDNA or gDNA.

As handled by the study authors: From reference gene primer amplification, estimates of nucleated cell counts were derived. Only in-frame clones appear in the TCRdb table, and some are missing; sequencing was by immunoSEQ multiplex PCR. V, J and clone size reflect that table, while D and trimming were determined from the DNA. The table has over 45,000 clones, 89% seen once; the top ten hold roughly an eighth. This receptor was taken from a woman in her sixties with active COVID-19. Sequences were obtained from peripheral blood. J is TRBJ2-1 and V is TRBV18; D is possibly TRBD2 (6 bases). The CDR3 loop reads CASSPARGEQFF. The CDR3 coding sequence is TGTGCCAGCTCACCTGCGCGGGGCGAGCAGTTCTTC.